These 13 T cell receptor beta chains originate from one sample sequenced in a study of blood T cell repertoires in COVID-19. Produced via immunoSEQ multiplex PCR; TCRdb's table is partial and in-frame only. In the table there are over 100,000 clones, under 90% of which are singletons. The sequenced sample consisted of peripheral blood. The receptors were gathered from a woman aged 55 to 70 with acute or convalescent COVID-19.

V and J are TRBV20-1 and TRBJ2-7; 9 bases line up with TRBD2. V lost 3 bases, J lost 1 base, and 7 bases stayed unmatched. This CDR3 has 15 amino acids. Germline CDR1 is DFQATT and CDR2 is SNEGSKA (reference sequence). The DNA for the CDR3 is TGCAGTGCTAGTGGACCTAGCGGGGCATCCTACGAGCAGTACTTC. Translating gives CSASGPSGASYEQYF.

The V call is TRBV5-1, the J call TRBJ2-5; TRBD2 might be the D (6 bases). The V and J ends lost 4 bases and 0 bases respectively, with 10 bases between them. The CDR3 spans 14 residues. Germline V gene lookup returns CDR1 SGHRS and CDR2 YFSETQ. The CDR3 region is CASSPGVYQETQYF. The CDR3 DNA follows: TGCGCCAGCAGCCCGGGGGTCTACCAAGAGACCCAGTACTTC.

CDR3 sequence reads: CASSVGTEPNTGELFF. In nucleotides, the CDR3 is TGTGCCAGCAGCGTAGGGACAGAGCCGAACACCGGGGAGCTGTTTTTT. The rearrangement joins TRBV9 to TRBJ2-2, with D perhaps matching TRBD1 (6 bases). Germline V gene sequence: CDR1 SGDLS, CDR2 YYNGEE. The CDR3 loop spans 16 amino acids. V dropped 0 bases and J dropped 0 bases, with 9 bases sitting between them.

The chain combines TRBV25-1 with TRBJ2-1, with D tentatively TRBD2 (6 bases). V was cut by 7 bases and J by 6 bases, with 13 bases left in between. This CDR3 region has 13 residues. Germline-derived CDR1 and CDR2 are MGHDK and SYGVNS. CDR3 residues: CASTIGGTNEQFF. CDR3 nucleotide sequence: TGTGCCAGCACAATCGGGGGAACCAATGAGCAGTTCTTC.

V gene TRBV3-1 (or the pseudogene TRBV3-2) combines with J gene TRBJ1-1; D ambiguous. CDR3 length equals 14 residues. V lost 5 bases to trimming and J lost 1 base, with 11 bases between them. Per the germline V gene, CDR1 is LGHDT and CDR2 is YNNKEL (reference sequence). The CDR3 loop reads CASSGSTENTEAFF. DNA for the CDR3: TGTGCCAGCAGCGGAAGTACAGAGAACACTGAAGCTTTCTTT.

This clone was detected only once. The chain uses TRBV18 and TRBJ1-4, with no clear D. The CDR3 extends over 14 amino acids. Trimming left V 6 bases short and J 6 bases short, with 14 bases between. Germline values: CDR1 KGHSH, CDR2 LQKENI. DNA of the CDR3: TGTGCCAGCTCGAGAGCGGGGAGTGATGAAAAACTGTTTTTT. This gives the protein CASSRAGSDEKLFF. Supplemented by reference TRBV18 and TRBJ1-4, the full variable domain reads NAGVMQNPRHLVRRRGQEARLRCSPMKGHSHVYWYRQLPEEGLKFMVYLQKENIIDESGMPKERFSAEFPKEGPSILRIQQVVRGDSAAYFCASSRAGSDEKLFFGSGTQLSVL.

The chain employs TRBV10-3 and TRBJ2-3; TRBD2 matches at 8 bases. The CDR3 is 12 residues long. Germline V gene sequence: CDR1 ENHRY, CDR2 SYGVKD. Trimming took 10 bases from V and 6 from J; bases not matched to a gene: 6. CDR3 in DNA: TGTGCCAACGGGGGGGCCAGGGATACGCAGTATTTT. Amino acids: CANGGARDTQYF.

This clone has just one count. The chain carries TRBV24-1 and TRBJ1-2; D gene ambiguous. This CDR3 contains 14 residues. Trimming took 4 bases from V and 4 from J, leaving 12 bases between them. The germline V gene encodes CDR1 KGHDR and CDR2 SFDVKD. CDR3 DNA: TGTGCCACCAGTGACCCTGGCGGGTCCTATGGCTACACCTTC. Translating gives CATSDPGGSYGYTF.

The V call is TRBV27, the J call TRBJ1-1; no clear D gene. Germline CDR1 MNHEY, CDR2 SMNVEV (reference sequence). This CDR3 region has 15 residues. The V end was cut by 6 bases, the J end by 3 bases, with 17 bases between. CDR3 DNA: TGTGCCAGCAGAGACTTTAAGGTTAAGGACACTGAAGCTTTCTTT. Protein sequence: CASRDFKVKDTEAFF.

The V and J genes are TRBV29-1 and TRBJ1-1; D is uncertain. Germline V gene data show CDR1 as SQVTM and CDR2 as ANQGSEA. Trimming shortened V by 5 bases and J by 7 bases, and 17 bases separated the two germline ends. The CDR3 has 13 amino acids. In nucleotides, the CDR3 is TGCAGCGTTTTGGTAGGTGATCAGGATGAAGCTTTCTTT. Encoded protein: CSVLVGDQDEAFF.

The chain uses TRBV29-1 and TRBJ1-5; TRBD1 matches at 7 bases. CDR1 and CDR2 from the germline V gene are SQVTM and ANQGSEA. V was clipped by 6 bases and J by 6 bases; unmatched bases: 11. The CDR3 is 14 amino acids. In DNA, the CDR3 is TGCAGCGTGGTATATACGGGGACAGCTCAGCCCCAGCATTTT. Translating gives CSVVYTGTAQPQHF.

The chain combines TRBV7-6 with TRBJ1-3; D not certain. Germline CDR1 is SGHVS and CDR2 is FNYEAQ. The CDR3 sequence is 15 residues long. The V end lost 0 bases, the J end lost 3 bases, and 9 bases lay between the germline ends. This CDR3 is CASSLAIGGGNTIYF. The DNA of the CDR3 is TGTGCCAGCAGCTTAGCGATCGGCGGTGGAAACACCATATATTTT.

The chain couples TRBV15 to TRBJ1-5, with D possibly matching TRBD1 (5 bases). This CDR3 has 20 residues. Germline V gene lookup returns CDR1 LNHNV and CDR2 YYDKDF (reference sequence). V was trimmed by 0 bases and J by 0 bases, leaving 21 bases between them. The DNA for the CDR3 is TGTGCCACCAGCAGAGATCCCCGATTGACAGTGACAAATAGCAATCAGCCCCAGCATTTT. This encodes CATSRDPRLTVTNSNQPQHF.